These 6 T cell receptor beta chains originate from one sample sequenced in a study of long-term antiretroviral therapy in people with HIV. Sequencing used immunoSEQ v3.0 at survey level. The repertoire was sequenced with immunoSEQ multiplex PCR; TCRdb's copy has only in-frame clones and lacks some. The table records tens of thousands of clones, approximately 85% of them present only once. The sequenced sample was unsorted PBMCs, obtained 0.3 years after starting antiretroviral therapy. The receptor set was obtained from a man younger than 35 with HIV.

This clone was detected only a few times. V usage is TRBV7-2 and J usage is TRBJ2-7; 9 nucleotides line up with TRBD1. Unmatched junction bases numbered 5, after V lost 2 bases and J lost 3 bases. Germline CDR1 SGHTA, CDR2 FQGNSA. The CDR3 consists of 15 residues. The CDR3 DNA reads TGTGCCAGCAGCTTAACGCCGACAGGGGGCTACGAGCAGTACTTC. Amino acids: CASSLTPTGGYEQYF.

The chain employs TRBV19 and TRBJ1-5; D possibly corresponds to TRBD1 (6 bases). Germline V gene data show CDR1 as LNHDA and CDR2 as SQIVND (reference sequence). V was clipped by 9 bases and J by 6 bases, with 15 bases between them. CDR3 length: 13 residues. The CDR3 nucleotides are TGTGCCAGCAACAGGGAAAGGCCTCAGCCCCAGCATTTT. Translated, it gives CASNRERPQPQHF.

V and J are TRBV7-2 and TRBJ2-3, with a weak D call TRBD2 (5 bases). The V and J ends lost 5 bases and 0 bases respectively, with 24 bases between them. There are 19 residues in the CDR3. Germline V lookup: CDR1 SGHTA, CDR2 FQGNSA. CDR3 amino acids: CASSLGYVERFTSTDTQYF. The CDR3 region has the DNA TGTGCCAGCAGCCTGGGGTACGTGGAGCGGTTCACTAGCACAGATACGCAGTATTTT.

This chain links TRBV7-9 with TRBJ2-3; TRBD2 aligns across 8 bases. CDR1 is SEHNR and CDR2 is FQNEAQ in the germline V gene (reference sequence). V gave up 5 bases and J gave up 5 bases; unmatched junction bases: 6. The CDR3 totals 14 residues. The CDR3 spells CASSAGTSQDTQYF. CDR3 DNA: TGTGCCAGCAGCGCCGGGACTAGTCAAGATACGCAGTATTTT.

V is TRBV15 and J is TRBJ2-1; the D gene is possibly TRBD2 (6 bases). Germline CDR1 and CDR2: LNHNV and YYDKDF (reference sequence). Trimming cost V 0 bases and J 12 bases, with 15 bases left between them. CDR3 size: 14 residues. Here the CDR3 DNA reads TGTGCCACCAGCAGAGATCTGAACCCAGCGGGGCAGTTCTTC. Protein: CATSRDLNPAGQFF.

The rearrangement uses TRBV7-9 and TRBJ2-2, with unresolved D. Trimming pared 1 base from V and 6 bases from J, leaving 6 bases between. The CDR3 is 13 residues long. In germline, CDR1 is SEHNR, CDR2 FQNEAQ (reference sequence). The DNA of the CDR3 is TGTGCCAGCAGCTTAGGCCGGGCCGGGGAGCTGTTTTTT. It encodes CASSLGRAGELFF.